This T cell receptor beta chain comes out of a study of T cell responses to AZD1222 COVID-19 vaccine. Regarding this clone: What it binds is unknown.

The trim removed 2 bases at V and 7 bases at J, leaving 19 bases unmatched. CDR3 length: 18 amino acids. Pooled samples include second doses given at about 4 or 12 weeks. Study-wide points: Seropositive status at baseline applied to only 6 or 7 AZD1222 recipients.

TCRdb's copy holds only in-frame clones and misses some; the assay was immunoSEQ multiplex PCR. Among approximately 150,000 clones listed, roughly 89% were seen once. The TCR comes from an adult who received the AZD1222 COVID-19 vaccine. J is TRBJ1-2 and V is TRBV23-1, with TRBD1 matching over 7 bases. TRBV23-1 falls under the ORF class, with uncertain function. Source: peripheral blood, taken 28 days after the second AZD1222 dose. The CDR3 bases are TGCGCCAGCAGTCAAGCGCCCTCCCCGGGACAGAGGATGTTTGGCTACACCTTC. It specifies CASSQAPSPGQRMFGYTF.